This T cell receptor (beta chain) was recovered during a study of blood T cell repertoires in COVID-19. At the level of the study: Nucleic acid was either cDNA or gDNA, and it came from T cells, B-cell-depleted T cells, or PBMCs.

Clones were sequenced by immunoSEQ multiplex PCR, and TCRdb holds only the in-frame ones, with some missing. The profile shows a few hundred thousand clones, roughly 86% of them singletons. Trimming cost V 1 base and J 2 bases, with 13 bases left between them. CDR3 length: 15 amino acids. Germline CDR1 reads SGHKS; CDR2 reads YYEKEE (reference sequence). Material for sequencing was peripheral blood. The origin of this receptor is a man aged 35-49 years who had recovered from COVID-19. This chain uses TRBV5-5 with TRBJ2-7; perhaps TRBD1 as D (7 bases). CDR3 DNA sequence: TGTGCCAGCAGCTTGTTAGGAGGGGGCCCCTACGAGCAGTACTTC. Amino acids: CASSLLGGGPYEQYF.